The 29 T cell receptor beta chains below were found in one sample sequenced in a study of blood T cell repertoires in COVID-19. TCRdb's table, derived via immunoSEQ multiplex PCR, lists solely in-frame clones and lacks some. Found here are fewer than 250,000 clones, more than 70% of them singletons; the top ten hold more than 2%. The specimen was PBMCs or T cells enriched from blood (not recorded which). These receptors all stem from a woman in her forties or fifties who had recovered from COVID-19.

The J gene is TRBJ1-1, the V gene TRBV7-2; TRBD1 might be the D (5 bases). The V end was cut by 0 bases, the J end by 6 bases, with 17 bases between. This CDR3 is 16 amino acids long. Germline V lookup: CDR1 SGHTA, CDR2 FQGNSA. The CDR3 DNA reads as TGTGCCAGCAGCTTAGCGCAGGGTTTCCGGACGCCTGAAGCTTTCTTT. Protein product: CASSLAQGFRTPEAFF.

This clone was seen only a few times. V usage is TRBV9 and J usage is TRBJ2-7; 9 positions match TRBD2. CDR1 SGDLS and CDR2 YYNGEE come from the germline V gene. This CDR3 is 15 amino acids long. V trimming: 1 base; J trimming: 6 bases; junction bases outside the gene matches: 8. The CDR3 reads CASSVLGLAVFEQYF. The CDR3 nucleotides read TGTGCCAGCAGCGTATTGGGACTAGCTGTCTTCGAGCAGTACTTC.

This clone appeared once. The rearrangement joins TRBV28 to TRBJ2-7, with 9 bases that match TRBD2. With 5 bases clipped from V and 2 bases from J, the junction kept 7 bases outside the gene matches. Germline loops: CDR1 MDHEN, CDR2 SYDVKM. This CDR3 is 15 amino acids long. As DNA, the CDR3 is TGTGCCAGCAGTGCGGCGGGGGGGGCAGCCTACGAGCAGTACTTC. Its protein product is CASSAAGGAAYEQYF. Based on the CDR3 plus reference TRBV28 and TRBJ2-7, the full variable domain is DVKVTQSSRYLVKRTGEKVFLECVQDMDHENMFWYRQDPGLGLRLIYFSYDVKMKEKGDIPEGYSVSREKKERFSLILESASTNQTSMYLCASSAAGGAAYEQYFGPGTRLTVT.

The chain carries TRBV27 and TRBJ1-4; 8 positions agree with TRBD1. CDR1 and CDR2 from the germline V gene are MNHEY and SMNVEV (reference sequence). The CDR3 contains 16 residues. V gave up 3 bases and J gave up 0 bases; unmatched junction bases: 3. CDR3 DNA sequence: TGTGCCAGCAGTTTTGCAGGGGGCTCAACTAATGAAAAACTGTTTTTT. It encodes CASSFAGGSTNEKLFF.

The rearrangement uses TRBV12-3 or TRBV12-4 and TRBJ1-2; 11 bases align to TRBD1. Trimming at V came to 6 bases and at J to 7 bases, leaving 1 base not matched to a gene. The CDR3 is made up of 12 amino acids. CDR3 loop: CASRDRGLGYTF. Here the CDR3 DNA reads TGTGCCAGCAGGGACAGGGGGCTTGGCTACACCTTC.

This clone was seen a single time. The CDR3 DNA reads TGTGCCAGCAGTTACTCTAGGACAGGGGGAAATTCACCCCTCCACTTT. Translated, it gives CASSYSRTGGNSPLHF. The V and J genes are TRBV6-5 and TRBJ1-6, with 10 bases that match TRBD1. Germline trimming cut 0 bases from V and 7 bases from J; bases unmatched to any gene: 3. CDR3 size: 16 residues. The germline V gene encodes CDR1 MNHEY and CDR2 SVGAGI.

The chain carries TRBV6-2 or TRBV6-3 and TRBJ2-2, with D perhaps TRBD2 (6 bases). Deletions cut 0 bases from V and 0 bases from J, with 11 bases between. Germline CDR1 MNHEY, CDR2 SVGEGT. The CDR3 has 17 amino acids. This chain's CDR3 is CASSYSGGKPNTGELFF. DNA for the CDR3: TGTGCCAGCAGTTACTCAGGAGGGAAGCCGAACACCGGGGAGCTGTTTTTT.

This rearrangement joins TRBV3-1 (or the pseudogene TRBV3-2) to TRBJ2-5; TRBD1 matches 9 bases. Germline V gene lookup returns CDR1 LGHDT and CDR2 YNNKEL (reference sequence). Trimming at V came to 7 bases and at J to 6 bases, leaving 12 bases not matched to a gene. This CDR3 comprises 15 residues. The CDR3 region has the DNA TGTGCCAGCACCGCTCGGGACAGGGAGGGCAAGACCCAGTACTTC. Translation gives CASTARDREGKTQYF.

The genes are TRBV4-3 and TRBJ1-2, with D perhaps matching TRBD1 (5 bases). The CDR3 sequence is 17 residues long. Trimming shortened V by 1 base and J by 8 bases, and 23 bases separated the two germline ends. Germline V gene lookup returns CDR1 LGHNA and CDR2 YSLEER. CDR3 coding DNA: TGCGCCAGCAGCCAAGCGTCGGGTTCAGGGAGGGGATACGGCTACACCTTC. Protein sequence: CASSQASGSGRGYGYTF.

This clone was found once. This chain connects TRBV3-1 (or the pseudogene TRBV3-2) to TRBJ2-1; 10 nucleotides agree with TRBD1. The ends lost 6 bases at V and 4 bases at J; junction bases unmatched: 6. Germline V gene lookup returns CDR1 LGHDT and CDR2 YNNKEL (reference sequence). The CDR3 runs 15 residues. The CDR3 region has the DNA TGTGCCAGCAGGCGACAGGGGGCCACGTACAATGAGCAGTTCTTC. This sequence encodes CASRRQGATYNEQFF.

The chain employs TRBV6-5 and TRBJ1-6, with 9 bases lining up with TRBD1. Germline assignment: CDR1 MNHEY and CDR2 SVGAGI. The CDR3 extends over 14 amino acids. Unmatched junction bases numbered 4, after V lost 6 bases and J lost 7 bases. Here the CDR3 DNA reads TGTGCCAGCAGCTGGGGACAGGGCAATTCACCCCTCCACTTT. This gives the protein CASSWGQGNSPLHF.

This clone turned up a few times. V is TRBV6-5 and J is TRBJ2-1; 7 bases fit TRBD1. Germline-derived CDR1 and CDR2 are MNHEY and SVGAGI. The CDR3 has 12 residues. V lost 6 bases, J lost 6 bases, and 2 bases stayed unmatched. The CDR3 nucleotides read TGTGCCAGCAGGAACAGGGGCAATGAGCAGTTCTTC. Its protein product is CASRNRGNEQFF.

With regard to this clone: The same CDR3 is also encoded by other DNA sequences in this sample. J is TRBJ1-5 and V is TRBV30; TRBD1 is a possible D gene (6 bases). The CDR3 contains 14 residues. Trimming shortened V by 0 bases and J by 2 bases, and 8 bases separated the two germline ends. Germline V gives CDR1 GTSNPN, CDR2 SVGIG (reference sequence). CDR3 sequence: CAWSVQGGNQPQHF. CDR3 sequence (DNA): TGTGCCTGGAGTGTACAGGGTGGCAATCAGCCCCAGCATTTT.

This chain joins TRBV2 and TRBJ2-1; no firm D call. The length of the CDR3 is 15 residues. Trimming stripped 4 bases from V and 4 bases from J, with 14 bases between. Germline loops: CDR1 SNHLY, CDR2 FYNNEI. The CDR3 loop is CASSGSGSPYNEQFF. The CDR3 DNA is TGTGCCAGCAGTGGATCCGGGTCCCCTTACAATGAGCAGTTCTTC.

This clone was picked up one time. This chain links TRBV6-4 with TRBJ2-7; a weak D match, TRBD2 (6 bases). The CDR3 has 15 residues. In germline, CDR1 is MRHNA, CDR2 SNTAGT. The V gene lost 7 bases and the J gene lost 3 bases, with 19 bases spanning the gap. The CDR3 bases are TGTGCCAGCACCAGGACTGGAGGGAATTACTACGAGCAGTACTTC. This codes for CASTRTGGNYYEQYF.

The V and J genes are TRBV10-3 and TRBJ2-7, with a tentative D call TRBD2 (5 bases). Germline V gene lookup returns CDR1 ENHRY and CDR2 SYGVKD. The CDR3 contains 15 residues. V lost 3 bases to trimming and J lost 2 bases, with 14 bases between them. The CDR3 region is CAISDFLAHPYEQYF. The CDR3 region has the DNA TGTGCCATCAGTGACTTCCTAGCCCACCCCTACGAGCAGTACTTC.

This clone was found a few times. CDR3 in DNA: TGTGCCAGCACCCTTGTAGGGGCTTGGGAAGCTTTCTTT. Translating gives CASTLVGAWEAFF. The V call is TRBV5-6, the J call TRBJ1-1, with TRBD1 as a possible D gene (5 bases). Germline CDR1 SGHDT, CDR2 YYEEEE. Trimming left V 6 bases short and J 8 bases short, with 17 bases between. The CDR3 runs 13 residues.

The V call is TRBV19, the J call TRBJ2-6, with 7 bases that match TRBD1. This CDR3 region has 14 residues. The germline gives CDR1 LNHDA, CDR2 SQIVND (reference sequence). The ends lost 7 bases at V and 2 bases at J; junction bases unmatched: 2. CDR3 amino acids: CASIDRAGANVLTF. CDR3 in DNA: TGTGCCAGTATCGACAGGGCTGGGGCCAACGTCCTGACTTTC.

The rearrangement uses TRBV18 and TRBJ1-6; the match to TRBD1 covers 9 bases. The V segment lost 3 bases and the J segment 11 bases; nucleotides outside the gene matches: 8. Germline CDR1 KGHSH, CDR2 LQKENI. The CDR3 is 15 residues long. The CDR3: CASSPRDREEPPLHF. In DNA, the CDR3 is TGTGCCAGCTCACCCCGGGACAGGGAAGAGCCACCCCTCCACTTT.

The chain employs TRBV19 and TRBJ1-4, with a weak D call TRBD1 (5 bases). The CDR3 runs 16 residues. Germline lookup yields CDR1 LNHDA and CDR2 SQIVND (reference sequence). Between the trimmed V and J ends, which lost 7 bases and 1 base, there was a span of 16 bases. Written as DNA, the CDR3 is TGTGCCAGTATGGTCAGGGCCGGGGGAACTAATGAAAAACTGTTTTTT. As protein: CASMVRAGGTNEKLFF.

V is TRBV7-3 and J is TRBJ1-2, with 8 bases fitting TRBD1. The germline CDR1 and CDR2 sequences are SGHTA and FQGTGA. This CDR3 has 13 residues. Germline trimming cut 2 bases from V and 6 bases from J; bases unmatched to any gene: 2. The CDR3 coding sequence is TGTGCCAGCAGCTTAGCGACAGGGGATGGCTACACCTTC. It yields the protein CASSLATGDGYTF.

CDR3 sequence (DNA): TGCGCCAGCAGCTTTCGACAGGGCGGACAGCCCCAGCATTTT. This sequence encodes CASSFRQGGQPQHF. The chain has TRBV5-1 and TRBJ1-5; 7 bases match TRBD1. With 2 bases clipped from V and 7 bases from J, the junction kept 6 bases outside the gene matches. Looked up from germline, CDR1 is SGHRS and CDR2 is YFSETQ. The CDR3 is 14 residues long.

This rearrangement joins TRBV11-2 to TRBJ2-7; D is unclear. This CDR3 has 15 amino acids. The ends were cut back, 4 bases at V and 2 bases at J, with 15 bases in the middle. Germline CDR1 reads SGHAT; CDR2 reads FQNNGV. CDR3 nucleotides: TGTGCCAGCAGCTCGTACAGAGATCCAACCTACGAGCAGTACTTC. This gives the protein CASSSYRDPTYEQYF.

The chain links TRBV4-3 to TRBJ2-7, with D possibly TRBD2 on 6 matching bases. The germline V gene encodes CDR1 LGHNA and CDR2 YSLEER. The CDR3 covers 16 residues. The V end was cut by 4 bases, the J end by 0 bases, with 16 bases between. The CDR3 protein is CASSRSGTGSSYEQYF. The DNA for the CDR3 is TGCGCCAGCAGCCGATCCGGGACCGGGAGCTCCTACGAGCAGTACTTC.

This chain joins TRBV19 and TRBJ1-5, with D possibly being TRBD1 (5 bases). With 7 bases removed from V and 11 bases from J, the gap between germline ends came to 18 bases. Germline V gene lookup returns CDR1 LNHDA and CDR2 SQIVND (reference sequence). The CDR3 totals 13 residues. CDR3 coding DNA: TGTGCCAGTAAAGGGACTCACCTCTTGACCCAGCATTTT. Its translation is CASKGTHLLTQHF.

The rearrangement links TRBV27 to TRBJ2-1; 11 bases agree with TRBD2. J gave up 4 bases and V 6 bases, and 5 bases lay outside the gene matches. CDR1 and CDR2 from the germline V gene are MNHEY and SMNVEV (reference sequence). The CDR3 contains 15 residues. CDR3 loop: CASRGTSGLYNEQFF. DNA of the CDR3: TGTGCCAGCAGGGGGACTAGCGGACTATACAATGAGCAGTTCTTC.

The CDR3 nucleotides are TGTGCCAGCAGCATCTCCGGCGCGCGGAGTGGAAACACCATATATTTT. Protein: CASSISGARSGNTIYF. The chain couples TRBV7-2 to TRBJ1-3, with no clear D. The CDR3 loop spans 16 amino acids. The germline V gene has CDR1 SGHTA and CDR2 FQGNSA. V dropped 5 bases and J dropped 3 bases, with 17 bases sitting between them.

The table lists this clone with a count of one. The chain joins TRBV19 to TRBJ1-5, with D unclear. Between the trimmed V and J ends, which lost 3 bases and 3 bases, there was a span of 12 bases. CDR3 length: 15 amino acids. The germline V gene encodes CDR1 LNHDA and CDR2 SQIVND (reference sequence). In DNA form, the CDR3 reads TGTGCCAGTAGTATCTTGGGAGGGTTCAATCAGCCCCAGCATTTT. This codes for CASSILGGFNQPQHF.

The rearrangement joins TRBV11-2 to TRBJ1-1; 8 bases fit TRBD1. Germline loops: CDR1 SGHAT, CDR2 FQNNGV. V shed 1 base, J shed 6 bases, and the junction held 7 bases outside the gene matches. This CDR3 is 15 amino acids long. The CDR3 here is CASSLVIGQGAEAFF. In nucleotides, the CDR3 is TGTGCCAGCAGCTTAGTTATAGGACAGGGCGCTGAAGCTTTCTTT.